The clone carrying this TCR beta chain was seen many times. What it binds is unknown. This sample stems from a study of CD8+CD57+ T cells in acquired aplastic anemia. Whole-study context: Sorted CD4+ and CD8+ cell DNA averaged roughly 3 ug. CD4+ cell libraries from healthy donors averaged about 10 million reads. General study findings and limits: There were over 25 CD8+ CDR3 sequences that occurred in both patients and controls. Between patients and controls, CD8+ Simpson's diversity did not vary significantly.

Germline values: CDR1 LNHNV, CDR2 YYDKDF (reference sequence). The CDR3 contains 15 residues. J was trimmed by 2 bases and V by 4 bases; bases with no gene match: 8. Both TCR beta VDJ combination and CDR3 sequence profiling were carried out. Genomic DNA was the template for this profiling. TCRdb re-analysed the reads in MiXCR, keeping a single row per CDR3 protein. The profile covers a few hundred thousand distinct CDR3 sequences, with about two thirds appearing a single time and approximately 3.8% taken by the ten largest. This chain uses TRBV15 with TRBJ2-7; 7 nucleotides match TRBD1. The source is a human donor in good health, serving as a control. The sample taken for sequencing was sorted CD4+, CD8+, or CD8+CD57+ T cells (not recorded which) from PBMCs. CDR3 DNA: TGTGCCACCAGCAAAGGAACAGGACAGGCCTACGAGCAGTACTTC. It is translated as CATSKGTGQAYEQYF.